A selection of T cell receptor beta chains follows, all from one sample in a study of Ad26.COV2.S vaccination and SARS-CoV-2 variants. This table comes from immunoSEQ multiplex PCR, and its TCRdb copy is limited to in-frame clones, with some not included. The sample contains some 320,000 clones, about 86% of which appear only once. The material was peripheral blood, obtained in a trial of Ad26.COV2.S vaccine versus placebo. These receptors all come from a person between 18 and 65 years old who received the Ad26.COV2.S COVID-19 vaccine or a placebo. Each CDR3 is given with its conserved first and last residue.

v_call: TRBV2; cdr3_aa: CASSPGLAGTQYF
v_call: TRBV5-1; cdr3_aa: CASSLWEGTGYTF
v_call: TRBV19; cdr3_aa: CASSSVQRNQPQHF
v_call: TRBV5-1; cdr3_aa: CASSLGLYGRGYGYTF
v_call: TRBV5-6; cdr3_aa: CASSPLVDRSYGYTF
v_call: TRBV30; cdr3_aa: CAWSVRPSGVNTGELFF
v_call: TRBV5-1; cdr3_aa: CASSLAGTGNSGELFF
v_call: TRBV7-2; cdr3_aa: CASSPFSGTVNSPLHF
v_call: TRBV6-1; cdr3_aa: CASSEAESLTGRTEKLFF
v_call: TRBV10-1; cdr3_aa: CASSEQSNYGYTF
v_call: TRBV4-1; cdr3_aa: CASSQLVAREKLFF
v_call: TRBV4-1; cdr3_aa: CASSQGAGFTDTQYF
v_call: TRBV5-8; cdr3_aa: CASSIQTDTQYF
v_call: TRBV5-4; cdr3_aa: CASSNGFGQGNTIYF
v_call: TRBV20-1; cdr3_aa: CSALTYTEAFF
v_call: TRBV28; cdr3_aa: CASSFVNYGYTF
v_call: TRBV6-5; cdr3_aa: CASSNAQGNTEAFF
v_call: TRBV5-1; cdr3_aa: CASNPQGFENTQYF
v_call: TRBV19; cdr3_aa: CASSKMRGKRGDTDTQYF
v_call: TRBV5-4; cdr3_aa: CASSFTGGRQETQYF
v_call: TRBV18; cdr3_aa: CASSPVPNTEAFF
v_call: TRBV13; cdr3_aa: CASSLGLQRGPHQETQYF
v_call: TRBV7-9; cdr3_aa: CASSPGSTYYGYTF
v_call: TRBV4-2; cdr3_aa: CASSQETSGGAIVGELFF
v_call: TRBV19; cdr3_aa: CASSIDDSDTGELFF
v_call: TRBV5-4; cdr3_aa: CASTRTGVNTGELFF
v_call: TRBV5-1; cdr3_aa: CASSSGESPLHF
v_call: TRBV7-9; cdr3_aa: CASSLAGQPYNEQFF
v_call: TRBV18; cdr3_aa: CASSPRRGEDTQYF
v_call: TRBV6-6; cdr3_aa: CASSKQGYNSPLHF
v_call: TRBV7-8; cdr3_aa: CASSFSVGWETQYF
v_call: TRBV29-1; cdr3_aa: CSLTPPQASTDTQYF
v_call: TRBV7-9; cdr3_aa: CASSLAFMRTGSSYEQYF
v_call: TRBV30; cdr3_aa: CAWSVKGGNQPQHF